Below, 21 T cell receptor beta chains from the same sample are listed, as sequenced in a study of cytomegalovirus exposure and HLA in healthy donors. Primers: 60 Vbeta forward and 13 Jbeta reverse. Using immunoSEQ multiplex PCR, the repertoire was profiled, and TCRdb retains in-frame clones only, with some absent. The sample includes approximately 110,000 clones, roughly 83% of them seen just once. The sequencing sample was made of PBMCs. These TCRs come from a woman under 30 in good health and CMV-seropositive.

This chain joins TRBV18 and TRBJ1-6; D uncertain. CDR1 is KGHSH and CDR2 is LQKENI in the germline V gene. This CDR3 has 14 residues. Deletions cut 0 bases from V and 8 bases from J, with 8 bases between. This chain's CDR3 is CASSPPGRYSPLHF. The CDR3 DNA sequence: TGTGCCAGCTCACCACCCGGCAGGTATTCACCCCTCCACTTT. The full variable domain, in which reference TRBV18 and TRBJ1-6 provide the parts outside the CDR3, is NAGVMQNPRHLVRRRGQEARLRCSPMKGHSHVYWYRQLPEEGLKFMVYLQKENIIDESGMPKERFSAEFPKEGPSILRIQQVVRGDSAAYFCASSPPGRYSPLHFGNGTRLTVT.

The rearrangement joins TRBV5-6 to TRBJ2-3; D might be TRBD1 (5 bases). V was shortened by 3 bases and J by 5 bases, with 13 bases between the two germline ends. The CDR3 consists of 14 residues. CDR1 and CDR2 (germline): SGHDT, YYEEEE. CDR3 in amino acids: CASSWGRPEDTQYF. The DNA of the CDR3 is TGTGCCAGCAGCTGGGGCAGGCCCGAAGATACGCAGTATTTT.

This rearrangement joins TRBV28 to TRBJ1-1, with 8 bases identical to TRBD1. Trimming cost V 6 bases and J 1 base; bases outside gene matches: 7. The germline V gene has CDR1 MDHEN and CDR2 SYDVKM. The CDR3 has 15 residues. The DNA for the CDR3 is TGTGCCAGCAGAGACCTCGGACAGGGGAACACTGAAGCTTTCTTT. Translated, it gives CASRDLGQGNTEAFF.

J is TRBJ2-5 and V is TRBV7-6, with TRBD1 identical over 8 bases. This CDR3 has 14 amino acids. Germline CDR1 and CDR2: SGHVS and FNYEAQ. V lost 4 bases to trimming and J lost 5 bases; unmatched junction nucleotides: 6. The CDR3 reads CASSSDRAGETQYF. In DNA form, the CDR3 reads TGTGCCAGCAGCTCGGACAGGGCAGGGGAGACCCAGTACTTC.

The V and J genes are TRBV5-1 and TRBJ1-1; possibly TRBD1 for D (6 bases). The CDR3 runs to 16 residues. CDR1 is SGHRS, CDR2 YFSETQ, per germline. V gave up 2 bases and J gave up 2 bases, with 16 bases separating them. The CDR3 DNA follows: TGCGCCAGCAGCTTTGGGTTCCACAGGGCCAACACTGAAGCTTTCTTT. Encoded protein: CASSFGFHRANTEAFF. The whole variable domain, filled in from reference TRBV5-1 and TRBJ1-1, reads KAGVTQTPRYLIKTRGQQVTLSCSPISGHRSVSWYQQTPGQGLQFLFEYFSETQRNKGNFPGRFSGRQFSNSRSEMNVSTLELGDSALYLCASSFGFHRANTEAFFGQGTRLTVV.

This chain joins TRBV5-3 and TRBJ1-5; perhaps TRBD1 as D (6 bases). TRBV5-3 is an ORF, and what it does is uncertain. The V and J ends lost 2 bases and 6 bases respectively, with 15 bases between them. CDR3 length: 15 residues. CDR3 region: CARSFLGAFPQPQHF. DNA of the CDR3: TGTGCCAGAAGCTTTCTGGGGGCGTTCCCTCAGCCCCAGCATTTT.

The chain has TRBV5-1 and TRBJ1-2; D is undetermined. The CDR3 spans 15 residues. CDR1 is SGHRS and CDR2 is YFSETQ in the germline V gene. V lost 1 base to trimming and J lost 2 bases, with 12 bases between them. CDR3 loop: CASSLLGGLNYGYTF. CDR3 DNA sequence: TGCGCCAGCAGCTTGTTGGGAGGACTCAACTATGGCTACACCTTC.

CDR3 DNA sequence: TGTGCCAGCAGCTTAATAGCGGTCTACAATGAGCAGTTCTTC. Translated: CASSLIAVYNEQFF. V usage is TRBV11-2 and J usage is TRBJ2-1, with a tentative D call TRBD2 (6 bases). Germline V gene sequence: CDR1 SGHAT, CDR2 FQNNGV. Trimming took 2 bases from V and 3 from J, leaving 8 bases between them. The CDR3 is 14 residues long. The complete variable domain, with remaining parts taken from reference TRBV11-2 and TRBJ2-1, reads EAGVAQSPRYKIIEKRQSVAFWCNPISGHATLYWYQQILGQGPKLLIQFQNNGVVDDSQLPKDRFSAERLKGVDSTLKIQPAKLEDSAVYLCASSLIAVYNEQFFGPGTRLTVL.

There are a few counts of this clone. The rearrangement joins TRBV4-1 to TRBJ1-5; D uncertain. Germline V gene sequence: CDR1 MGHRA, CDR2 YSYEKL. This CDR3 has 16 amino acids. V lost 0 bases and J 1 base, leaving 10 bases between the germline ends. The CDR3 bases are TGCGCCAGCAGCCAAGAAGGCGGAAGGAGCAATCAGCCCCAGCATTTT. Protein sequence: CASSQEGGRSNQPQHF.

This clone was found a few times. The genes are TRBV6-6 and TRBJ2-1; 8 nucleotides match TRBD2. The CDR3 is 16 amino acids. V lost 8 bases to trimming and J lost 0 bases; unmatched junction nucleotides: 9. The germline CDR1 and CDR2 sequences are MNHNY and SVGAGI (reference sequence). The CDR3 DNA is TGTGCCAGCGGTCCGGGAGGGGCCAGCTCCTACAATGAGCAGTTCTTC. Its protein is CASGPGGASSYNEQFF.

The chain couples TRBV5-4 to TRBJ2-4; 9 bases align to TRBD1. Germline CDR1 is SGHNT and CDR2 is YYREEE (reference sequence). Unmatched junction bases numbered 2, after V lost 4 bases and J lost 6 bases. The CDR3 has 13 residues. The CDR3 region has the DNA TGTGCCAGCAGCCCGGACAGGGGAAACATTCAGTACTTC. This translates into CASSPDRGNIQYF.

The CDR3 sequence: CASRRSGTGGARNIQYF. The DNA for the CDR3 is TGTGCCAGCAGGAGGTCCGGGACAGGGGGCGCGAGGAACATTCAGTACTTC. The genes are TRBV27 and TRBJ2-4; TRBD1 matches at 12 bases. The V gene's germline CDR1 is MNHEY and CDR2 SMNVEV (reference sequence). V gave up 6 bases and J gave up 7 bases; unmatched junction bases: 13. This CDR3 region has 17 residues.

This chain links TRBV4-1 with TRBJ2-7, with 7 bases matching TRBD1. J was trimmed by 4 bases and V by 1 base; bases with no gene match: 7. The CDR3 consists of 15 residues. Germline CDR1 is MGHRA and CDR2 is YSYEKL. DNA of the CDR3: TGCGCCAGCAGCCAAGTGGGACAGTTTTTGTACGAGCAGTACTTC. This codes for CASSQVGQFLYEQYF.

This chain connects TRBV5-4 to TRBJ1-5; 9 bases agree with TRBD1. The germline CDR1 and CDR2 sequences are SGHNT and YYREEE (reference sequence). The CDR3 has 14 residues. With V trimmed by 4 bases and J by 7 bases, 6 bases remained unmatched. The CDR3 reads CASSVDRGGQPQHF. DNA of the CDR3: TGTGCCAGCAGCGTGGACAGGGGCGGGCAGCCCCAGCATTTT. The full variable domain, its missing parts supplied by reference TRBV5-4 and TRBJ1-5, is ETGVTQSPTHLIKTRGQQVTLRCSSQSGHNTVSWYQQALGQGPQFIFQYYREEENGRGNFPPRFSGLQFPNYSSELNVNALELDDSALYLCASSVDRGGQPQHFGDGTRLSIL.

With respect to this clone: The sample carries other DNA sequences with the same CDR3. The chain uses TRBV30 and TRBJ2-3, with D possibly being TRBD2 (6 bases). The CDR3 is made up of 14 amino acids. V was trimmed by 5 bases and J by 5 bases, leaving 17 bases between them. Germline V gene data show CDR1 as GTSNPN and CDR2 as SVGIG (reference sequence). CDR3 loop: CAWQPLGRLDTQYF. CDR3 nucleotides: TGTGCCTGGCAGCCCCTCGGGAGATTAGATACGCAGTATTTT.

J is TRBJ2-3 and V is TRBV6-1; 7 bases agree with TRBD2. The CDR3 is 16 residues long. Germline CDR1 and CDR2: MNHNS and SASEGT. V trimming: 2 bases; J trimming: 3 bases; junction bases outside the gene matches: 8. The chain's CDR3 is CASSERLAARTDTQYF. For the CDR3, the DNA is TGTGCCAGCAGTGAACGTCTAGCGGCCCGAACAGATACGCAGTATTTT.

The J gene is TRBJ2-1, the V gene TRBV27; D not resolved. The CDR3 loop spans 13 amino acids. In germline, CDR1 is MNHEY, CDR2 SMNVEV (reference sequence). The germline V and J ends were trimmed by 5 bases and 3 bases, with 8 bases remaining between them. CDR3 DNA: TGTGCCAGCAGTAGAAGGAGCTACAATGAGCAGTTCTTC. Amino acid sequence: CASSRRSYNEQFF.

This clone was counted a few times. This sample also contains other DNA sequences that code for the same CDR3. The rearrangement links TRBV5-1 to TRBJ1-5; D not certain. CDR1 and CDR2 (germline): SGHRS, YFSETQ. The V gene lost 0 bases and the J gene lost 4 bases, with 5 bases spanning the gap. This CDR3 contains 13 residues. Here the CDR3 DNA reads TGCGCCAGCAGCTTGGACATTAATCAGCCCCAGCATTTT. Translated, it gives CASSLDINQPQHF.

CDR3 nucleotide sequence: TGTGCCAGCAGGGACAGGGGATCGAACACCGGGGAGCTGTTTTTT. Amino acids: CASRDRGSNTGELFF. The chain couples TRBV21-1 to TRBJ2-2; the table's D call, TRBD1, was not checked against the DNA. TRBV21-1 is listed as a pseudogene. This CDR3 has 15 amino acids.

V gene TRBV5-6 combines with J gene TRBJ2-1, with 8 bases that match TRBD2. The CDR3 has 14 residues. Per the germline V gene, CDR1 is SGHDT and CDR2 is YYEEEE. V lost 6 bases and J lost 4; bases outside the gene matches: 6. The CDR3 here is CASTPGLVYNEQFF. The CDR3 coding sequence is TGTGCCAGCACCCCGGGACTAGTTTACAATGAGCAGTTCTTC.

The CDR3 DNA follows: TGTGCCTGGAGTCCCTCGAGGCTGAAGGGCTACACCTTC. Translated, it gives CAWSPSRLKGYTF. V gene TRBV30 combines with J gene TRBJ1-2, with no clear D. Germline V gives CDR1 GTSNPN, CDR2 SVGIG (reference sequence). The CDR3 is made up of 13 amino acids. Trimming took 2 bases from V and 8 from J, leaving 15 bases between them.